Listed below are T cell receptor beta chains from one sample, sequenced in a study of blood T cell repertoires in COVID-19. Only in-frame clones appear in the TCRdb table, and some are missing; sequencing was by immunoSEQ multiplex PCR. Found here are roughly 160,000 clones, approximately 83% of them singletons; the top ten hold around 2.1%. The sample was peripheral blood. These receptors came from a woman of 80 years or more with acute or convalescent COVID-19. Both conserved end residues are part of each CDR3. The order of the fields is J gene, D gene, clone size, V gene, CDR3 protein, CDR3 DNA. The D gene is left open where the match is weak. Size is omitted from some rows. Given values are once, few, many or a class for expanded clones.

TRBJ1-2,TRBD1,.,TRBV9,CASSVTGEHGYTF,TGTGCCAGCAGCGTTACAGGGGAACATGGCTACACCTTC
TRBJ2-5,TRBD2,.,TRBV19,CASSMDGSGKASHLETQYF,TGTGCCAGTAGTATGGATGGTAGCGGGAAAGCTTCTCATCTGGAGACCCAGTACTTC
TRBJ2-3,TRBD2,.,TRBV19,CAAGTSGSTDTQYF,TGTGCCGCTGGGACTAGCGGGAGCACAGATACGCAGTATTTT
TRBJ2-1,TRBD2,.,TRBV30,CAWTSTGTSGRFVYNEQFF,TGTGCCTGGACTTCGACCGGGACTAGCGGGAGATTTGTCTACAATGAGCAGTTCTTC
TRBJ2-3,TRBD2,.,TRBV7-9,CASSLVQGGGTDTQYF,TGTGCCAGCAGCTTAGTTCAGGGAGGGGGCACAGATACGCAGTATTTT
TRBJ1-4,TRBD1,.,TRBV10-2,CASSDRAQNEKLFF,TGCGCCAGCTCTGACAGGGCACAGAATGAAAAACTGTTTTTT
TRBJ1-2,TRBD1,.,TRBV27,CASSPLGTGRNGYTF,TGTGCCAGCAGTCCCCTCGGGACAGGGAGGAATGGCTACACCTTC
TRBJ2-2,TRBD2,.,TRBV19,CASSIFALAGVNTGELFF,TGTGCCAGTAGTATATTTGCTCTAGCGGGAGTGAACACCGGGGAGCTGTTTTTT
TRBJ1-2,TRBD1,.,TRBV6-2/TRBV6-3,CASSRDSYGYTF,TGTGCCAGCAGCCGGGACAGTTATGGCTACACCTTC
TRBJ1-2,.,.,TRBV3-1/TRBV3-2,CASSQGAAYGYTF,TGTGCCAGCAGCCAAGGGGCAGCCTATGGCTACACCTTC
TRBJ2-6,.,.,TRBV27,CASSLSGGANVLTF,TGTGCCAGCAGTTTATCCGGGGGGGCCAACGTCCTGACTTTC
TRBJ2-3,TRBD2,.,TRBV3-1/TRBV3-2,CASSLRLAGVTDTQYF,TGTGCCAGCAGCCTCCGACTAGCGGGAGTCACAGATACGCAGTATTTT
TRBJ2-1,.,.,TRBV20-1,CSASDGRLYNEQFF,TGCAGTGCTAGTGACGGGAGACTTTACAATGAGCAGTTCTTC
TRBJ1-3,.,.,TRBV9,CASSAGEGDRTGNTIYF,TGTGCCAGCAGCGCCGGCGAAGGGGATAGAACTGGAAACACCATATATTTT
TRBJ1-2,TRBD1,.,TRBV28,CATPGQDPYGYTF,TGTGCCACCCCGGGACAGGATCCCTATGGCTACACCTTC
TRBJ2-7,TRBD1,.,TRBV10-3,CAIRTDRGQSGEQYF,TGTGCCATCAGAACGGACAGGGGCCAGTCTGGCGAGCAGTACTTC
TRBJ2-4,TRBD1,once,TRBV10-2,CASSEGQGLGAKNIQYF,TGCGCCAGCAGTGAAGGACAGGGTTTAGGAGCCAAAAACATTCAGTACTTC
TRBJ2-1,TRBD2,.,TRBV4-3,CASSSLLGLAGGSSYNEQFF,TGCGCCAGCAGCTCCCTCCTGGGACTAGCGGGAGGTAGCTCCTACAATGAGCAGTTCTTC
TRBJ1-4,.,few,TRBV7-8,CASSYMHNEKLFF,TGTGCCAGCAGCTACATGCATAATGAAAAACTGTTTTTT
TRBJ2-7,.,.,TRBV10-3,CATRQSSYEQYF,TGTGCCACCCGACAGAGCTCCTACGAGCAGTACTTC
TRBJ2-7,.,.,TRBV9,CASSVSPGFGEQYF,TGTGCCAGCAGCGTGAGCCCAGGGTTCGGCGAGCAGTACTTC
TRBJ1-6,.,.,TRBV6-2/TRBV6-3,CASSGEANSPLHF,TGTGCCAGCAGCGGCGAGGCGAATTCACCCCTCCACTTT
TRBJ2-5,.,.,TRBV2,CASIAGGLVETQYF,TGTGCCAGCATCGCGGGTGGCCTTGTTGAGACCCAGTACTTC
TRBJ2-2,TRBD2,.,TRBV7-9,CASSRPGLGAGELFF,TGTGCCAGCAGTAGACCGGGACTAGGGGCCGGGGAGCTGTTTTTT
TRBJ1-5,.,once,TRBV9,CASSVSGTTNQPQHF,TGTGCCAGCAGCGTCTCCGGGACAACCAATCAGCCCCAGCATTTT
TRBJ2-7,.,.,TRBV6-6,CASSDTSYEQYF,TGTGCCAGCAGTGACACTTCCTACGAGCAGTACTTC
TRBJ1-1,TRBD1,.,TRBV4-1,CASRGLDRIKTEAFF,TGCGCCAGCAGAGGGTTGGACAGGATAAAGACTGAAGCTTTCTTT
TRBJ1-1,.,.,TRBV5-6,CASSPFSANTEAFF,TGTGCCAGCAGCCCTTTTAGTGCGAACACTGAAGCTTTCTTT
TRBJ1-4,TRBD1,.,TRBV5-1,CASTPQPTGVGEKLFF,TGCGCCAGCACCCCGCAACCGACAGGGGTGGGTGAAAAACTGTTTTTT
TRBJ1-5,TRBD1,.,TRBV19,CASSMDRDQPQHF,TGTGCCAGTAGTATGGACAGGGATCAGCCCCAGCATTTT
TRBJ1-2,.,few,TRBV7-6,CASSLGVGRGGYTF,TGTGCCAGCAGCTTAGGGGTCGGTCGGGGTGGCTACACCTTC
TRBJ2-1,TRBD2,.,TRBV11-2,CASSPGLAGGNEQFF,TGTGCCAGCAGCCCTGGACTAGCGGGAGGTAATGAGCAGTTCTTC
TRBJ2-7,TRBD1,.,TRBV6-2/TRBV6-3,CASSYRDRESYEQYF,TGTGCCAGCAGTTACCGGGACAGAGAATCCTACGAGCAGTACTTC
TRBJ2-2,TRBD1,.,TRBV9,CASSALTGGIGTGELFF,TGTGCCAGCAGCGCCCTTACAGGGGGCATAGGCACCGGGGAGCTGTTTTTT
TRBJ2-1,.,.,TRBV30,CAWSLDRDNEQFF,TGTGCCTGGAGTCTGGACAGAGACAATGAGCAGTTCTTC
TRBJ1-1,.,.,TRBV6-5,CASSRGMNTEAFF,TGTGCCAGCAGCAGGGGCATGAACACTGAAGCTTTCTTT
TRBJ2-1,.,.,TRBV7-2,CASKSTGSSYNEQFF,TGTGCCAGCAAATCCACAGGTAGCTCCTACAATGAGCAGTTCTTC
TRBJ1-2,.,.,TRBV5-1,CASSLSGVGPYGYTF,TGCGCCAGCAGCTTGAGCGGGGTAGGGCCCTATGGCTACACCTTC
TRBJ2-7,.,.,TRBV4-1,CASSPWTVVGYEQYF,TGCGCCAGCAGCCCTTGGACAGTTGTCGGCTACGAGCAGTACTTC
TRBJ1-1,TRBD1,.,TRBV5-1,CASSSGQGVAEAFF,TGCGCCAGCAGCTCGGGACAGGGGGTCGCTGAAGCTTTCTTT
TRBJ1-5,.,.,TRBV19,CASVEMGAGRAQPQHF,TGTGCCAGTGTCGAAATGGGGGCAGGTAGAGCACAGCCCCAGCATTTT
TRBJ2-5,.,once,TRBV2,CASSQEGTQYF,TGTGCCAGCAGCCAGGAAGGGACCCAGTACTTC
TRBJ2-7,TRBD2,.,TRBV3-1/TRBV3-2,CASSQDLIAGTTGEQYF,TGTGCCAGCAGCCAAGATTTAATAGCGGGGACGACCGGGGAGCAGTACTTC
TRBJ2-3,TRBD2,.,TRBV6-2/TRBV6-3,CASSYSGLATDTQYF,TGTGCCAGCAGTTACTCCGGACTAGCGACAGATACGCAGTATTTT
TRBJ2-1,TRBD2,.,TRBV5-1,CASSLESREGSEQFF,TGCGCCAGCAGCTTGGAGTCTCGGGAGGGAAGTGAGCAGTTCTTC
TRBJ1-2,.,.,TRBV5-1,CASSLEGGGGYTF,TGCGCCAGCAGCTTGGAGGGGGGGGGAGGCTACACCTTC
TRBJ2-7,TRBD2,once,TRBV7-2,CASSSASGHRTSIYEQYF,TGTGCCAGCAGCTCAGCTTCGGGACATCGGACTAGCATCTACGAGCAGTACTTC
TRBJ2-3,.,.,TRBV3-1/TRBV3-2,CASSQDGRDTDTQYF,TGTGCCAGCAGCCAGGACGGACGGGACACAGATACGCAGTATTTT
TRBJ1-1,.,.,TRBV11-1,CASSPLDRNTEAFF,TGTGCCAGCAGCCCACTTGACAGGAACACTGAAGCTTTCTTT
TRBJ2-2,TRBD1,.,TRBV11-3,CASSLPGTGSVLFF,TGTGCCAGCAGCTTACCCGGGACAGGGTCGGTGCTGTTTTTT
TRBJ2-3,.,.,TRBV19,CASAPLDSLPDTQYF,TGTGCCAGCGCCCCACTAGATTCCCTCCCAGATACGCAGTATTTT
TRBJ2-3,.,.,TRBV4-3,CASSQVSGGSTDTQYF,TGCGCCAGCAGCCAAGTTAGTGGCGGTAGCACAGATACGCAGTATTTT
TRBJ1-1,.,.,TRBV6-2/TRBV6-3,CASSYETGGRTEAFF,TGTGCCAGCAGTTACGAGACGGGGGGAAGGACTGAAGCTTTCTTT
TRBJ2-7,.,.,TRBV6-5,CASSYSGASWGEQYF,TGTGCCAGCAGTTACTCGGGGGCTTCTTGGGGCGAGCAGTACTTC
TRBJ1-3,TRBD1,few,TRBV18,CASSFEGAPGNTIYF,TGTGCCAGCTCATTCGAGGGGGCGCCGGGAAACACCATATATTTT
TRBJ2-1,.,.,TRBV21-1,CASSRPSGRPSSYNEQFF,TGTGCCAGCAGCAGACCTAGCGGGAGGCCGAGCTCCTACAATGAGCAGTTCTTC